The rows below give T cell receptor beta chains drawn from one sample of a study of post-analysis software for immune sequencing data. Each CDR3 protein is one row after TCRdb ran MiXCR on the PCR reads. The sample has 180,000 or so distinct CDR3 sequences, about 30% seen once; the top ten hold around 3.7%. Sequenced: blood. The receptors were sampled from a girl aged 2-17 years with multiple sclerosis. Each CDR3 is given with its conserved first and last residue.

>TRBJ2-5|TRBV5-1|13
CASSPSPTETQYF
>TRBJ1-1|TRBV5-1|16
CASSLRGGAANTKAFF
>TRBJ2-5|TRBV18|13
CASSPQKGETQYF
>TRBJ2-5|TRBV20-1|14
CSADGGTPQETQYF
>TRBJ2-7|TRBV6-6|14
CASSPRQGPYEQYF
>TRBJ2-3|TRBV7-6|15
CASSPSGGDRDTQYF
>TRBJ2-2|TRBV5-1|16
CASSLGRTSNTGELFF
>TRBJ2-1|TRBV29-1|15
CSVVLAGRSYNEQFF
>TRBJ1-1|TRBV20-1|14
CSAPRQGGWAEAFF
>TRBJ2-1|TRBV20-1|13
CSAPGLADNEQFF
>TRBJ1-2|TRBV29-1|11
CSGERTAGYTF
>TRBJ2-7|TRBV28|15
CASSLPGTQEYEQYF
>TRBJ2-4|TRBV14|18
CASSQGVCSPQAKNIQYF
>TRBJ2-3|TRBV5-1|14
CASSDERGWDTQYF
>TRBJ1-5|TRBV5-6|15
CASSAGPGVGQPQHF
>TRBJ1-1|TRBV5-6|13
CASGNTGGTEAFF
>TRBJ2-6|TRBV29-1|15
CSPRRQGPGANVLTF
>TRBJ1-2|TRBV5-8|15
CASSLAGEIGYGYTF
>TRBJ2-5|TRBV28|11
CASSKPETQYF
>TRBJ2-7|TRBV20-1|14
CSAVRGTSVDEQYF
>TRBJ1-1|TRBV29-1|16
CSVEDPTGALNTEAFF
>TRBJ1-1|TRBV28|10
CASRRYEAFF
>TRBJ1-5|TRBV2|14
CASSERRVNQPQHF
>TRBJ1-1|TRBV27|13
CASSPWPNTEAFF
>TRBJ2-7|TRBV29-1|12
CSAGGLVSEQYF
>TRBJ1-5|TRBV18|18
CASSPGGGSPKGNQPQHF
>TRBJ2-1|TRBV2|16
CASSEEGLAGALGQFF
>TRBJ2-3|TRBV5-6|15
CASSREWEGPDTQYF
>TRBJ1-6|TRBV20-1|15
CSASDRNDYNSPLHF
>TRBJ1-2|TRBV20-1|14
CSARTGGEYYGYTF
>TRBJ2-1|TRBV20-1|15
CSARKPGLASHEQFF
>TRBJ2-5|TRBV7-9|20
CASSKTTGTSGRFSQETQYF
>TRBJ1-1|TRBV3-1|13
CASSRGVRSEAFF
>TRBJ2-3|TRBV29-1|15
CSVEVAGTSTDTQYF
>TRBJ1-5|TRBV20-1|14
CSARDPDAIQPQHF
>TRBJ2-5|TRBV9|14
CASSVTWTAGEQYF
>TRBJ2-1|TRBV7-9|15
CASSPQDKTYNEQFF
>TRBJ2-7|TRBV5-1|15
CASSLVSRNSYEQYF
>TRBJ2-5|TRBV5-1|13
CAGSGRGRETQYF
>TRBJ1-1|TRBV11-2|14
CASSLLSRGDEAFF
>TRBJ1-1|TRBV29-1|15
CSVELGASVNTEAFF
>-|TRBV20-1|12
CSARDWSETQYF
>-|TRBV6-5|14
CASIRSGQGGEQYF
>TRBJ1-1|TRBV12-3/TRBV12-4|12
CASSLRITEAFF
>TRBJ1-2|TRBV4-1|13
CASSQDRGYGYTF
>TRBJ1-2|TRBV27|13
CASSLRPQYGYTF
>TRBJ1-1|TRBV5-1|14
CASSLDPGDAEAFF
>TRBJ1-4|TRBV29-1|13
CSATGQPSEKLFF
>TRBJ2-1|TRBV4-1|15
CASSPGLASDNEQFF
>-|TRBV20-1|12
CRAREGTNEQYF
>TRBJ1-1|TRBV19|16
CASSMGAGGGGTEAFF
>TRBJ2-3|TRBV6-5|15
CASSYASGLTDTQYF
>TRBJ2-3|TRBV2|14
CASSATRSDGTQYF
>TRBJ2-5|TRBV20-1|12
CSARVGKETQYF
>TRBJ2-7|TRBV10-3|11
CAIGSPYEQYF
>TRBJ2-7|TRBV28|12
CASSSHRNEQYF
>TRBJ2-7|TRBV6-1|12
CASGYSTYEQYF
>TRBJ1-5|TRBV4-2|16
CASSQTGQARNQPQHF